Below, 31 T cell receptor beta chains from the same sample are listed, as sequenced in a study of T-cell reconstitution after alpha-beta-depleted transplantation in children. Molecular barcoding with unique molecular identifiers was used for the TCRbeta library. MiXCR was run by TCRdb on the PCR reads, yielding one entry per CDR3 protein. The sample has 250,000 or so distinct CDR3 sequences, 7.5% to 9.5% seen once. This specimen consisted of PBMCs, mostly from graft donor cells, obtained 180 days after TCRalphabeta/CD19-depleted stem cell transplant. These receptors all stem from a male patient younger than 18 who had a stem cell transplant for acute lymphoblastic leukemia, so the T cells may come from the graft donor.

In its sample, this clonotype was seen many times. The rearrangement links TRBV5-1 to TRBJ2-3; D not certain. The CDR3 contains 14 residues. Germline assignment: CDR1 SGHRS and CDR2 YFSETQ. Trimming removed 0 bases from V and 3 bases from J, with 8 bases in between. The CDR3 DNA reads TGCGCCAGCAGCTTGGAGCTGGGTACAGATACGCAGTATTTT. It specifies CASSLELGTDTQYF.

This clonotype was counted ten times or more. The rearrangement joins TRBV2 to TRBJ1-5, with D unresolved. This CDR3 is built from 13 residues. Germline CDR1 SNHLY, CDR2 FYNNEI. V was trimmed by 5 bases and J by 5 bases, leaving 10 bases between them. The CDR3 DNA is TGTGCCAGCAGTTCAGTTTATCATCAGCCCCAGCATTTT. As protein: CASSSVYHQPQHF.

The sample holds a few counts of this clonotype. This chain uses TRBV29-1 with TRBJ1-1; 7 nucleotides match TRBD1. The CDR3 sequence is 15 residues long. V dropped 1 base and J dropped 2; count of bases not matched to a gene: 7. Germline V gene data show CDR1 as SQVTM and CDR2 as ANQGSEA. CDR3: CSVEALKGANTEAFF. CDR3 bases: TGCAGCGTTGAAGCCCTTAAGGGGGCTAACACTGAAGCTTTCTTT.

This clonotype was counted ten times or more. The genes are TRBV12-3 or TRBV12-4 and TRBJ2-2, with a weak D call TRBD2 (6 bases). This CDR3 has 14 residues. V shed 6 bases and J shed 3 bases, with 11 bases lying between them. CDR3 amino acids: CASSRDSYTGELFF. The DNA for the CDR3 is TGTGCCAGCAGCCGGGACTCCTACACCGGGGAGCTGTTTTTT.

There are many counts of this clonotype. J is TRBJ1-2 and V is TRBV6-2 or TRBV6-3; D gene uncertain. The germline CDR1 and CDR2 sequences are MNHEY and SVGEGT. The CDR3 consists of 12 residues. The germline V and J ends were trimmed by 2 bases and 7 bases, with 8 bases remaining between them. The CDR3 DNA reads TGTGCCAGCAGTTACCGGGGAAGTGGCTACACCTTC. It specifies CASSYRGSGYTF.

This clonotype was found many times. This chain connects TRBV7-3 to TRBJ2-7; tentatively, D is TRBD1 (5 bases). Germline V CDR1 and CDR2: SGHTA, FQGTGA. The V and J ends lost 5 bases and 2 bases respectively, with 13 bases between them. The CDR3 length is 14 residues. The CDR3 here is CASSPGPDPYEQYF. In DNA form, the CDR3 reads TGTGCCAGCAGCCCAGGGCCGGATCCCTACGAGCAGTACTTC.

This clonotype has a handful of counts. The J gene is TRBJ2-2, the V gene TRBV6-1; 7 bases map to TRBD2. V lost 7 bases, J lost 3 bases, and 5 bases stayed unmatched. CDR1 and CDR2 (germline): MNHNS, SASEGT. The CDR3 is 14 amino acids. CDR3 in amino acids: CASKAGRDTGELFF. In nucleotides, the CDR3 is TGTGCCAGCAAGGCAGGGAGGGACACCGGGGAGCTGTTTTTT.

This clonotype was detected many times. The chain links TRBV6-5 to TRBJ1-1; TRBD1 is a possible D gene (5 bases). Per germline, CDR1 MNHEY and CDR2 SVGAGI. Trimming shortened V by 8 bases and J by 1 base, and 14 bases separated the two germline ends. This CDR3 spans 14 amino acids. CDR3 in DNA: TGTGCCAGCCGAAGAGGGACTGAGAACACTGAAGCTTTCTTT. Its protein product is CASRRGTENTEAFF.

Turning to this clonotype: This may come from a read error, since a much larger clone is one base off. This rearrangement joins TRBV7-8 to TRBJ1-1, with a possible D match to TRBD1 (5 bases). This CDR3 has 13 amino acids. Germline assignment: CDR1 SGHVS and CDR2 FQNEAQ. CDR3 coding DNA: TGTGACAGCAGTGGGGGGTCGAACACTGAAGCTTTCTTT. Translating it yields CDSSGGSNTEAFF. Full variable domain (rest looked up from reference TRBV7-8 and TRBJ1-1): GAGVSQSPRYKVAKRGQDVALRCDPISGHVSLFWYQQALGQGPEFLTYFQNEAQLDKSGLPSDRFFAERPEGSVSTLKIQRTQQEDSAVYLCDSSGGSNTEAFFGQGTRLTVV.

This clonotype was observed at least ten times. V and J are TRBV18 and TRBJ1-2, with D tentatively TRBD1 (5 bases). This CDR3 is built from 15 residues. Germline V CDR1 and CDR2: KGHSH, LQKENI. The V end was cut by 5 bases, the J end by 0 bases, with 13 bases between. The CDR3 here is CASSNRTPSNYGYTF. The CDR3 DNA is TGTGCCAGCTCAAACAGGACACCCTCTAACTATGGCTACACCTTC.

This clonotype came up many times. The J gene is TRBJ1-1, the V gene TRBV5-6; D remains unclear. Per the germline V gene, CDR1 is SGHDT and CDR2 is YYEEEE. V gave up 1 base and J gave up 0 bases, with 10 bases separating them. This CDR3 comprises 15 residues. CDR3 amino acids: CASSLLSVMNTEAFF. In DNA, the CDR3 is TGTGCCAGCAGCTTGTTGTCAGTTATGAACACTGAAGCTTTCTTT.

This clonotype was seen many times. The chain links TRBV3-1 to TRBJ2-3, with D possibly being TRBD2 (5 bases). Trimming took 2 bases from V and 1 from J, leaving 7 bases between them. This CDR3 spans 14 amino acids. Germline V CDR1 and CDR2: LGHDT, YNNKEL (reference sequence). CDR3 amino acids: CASSQRGRTDTQYF. The DNA of the CDR3 is TGTGCCAGCAGCCAAAGAGGGCGCACAGATACGCAGTATTTT.

This clonotype was counted at least ten times. The V call is TRBV20-1, the J call TRBJ1-3, with D hard to call. The V end was cut by 2 bases, the J end by 0 bases, with 20 bases between. There are 18 residues in the CDR3. The germline V gene encodes CDR1 DFQATT and CDR2 SNEGSKA (reference sequence). The CDR3 sequence is CSARKGFFFEGSGNTIYF. Written as DNA, the CDR3 is TGCAGTGCTAGAAAGGGATTTTTTTTTGAAGGCTCTGGAAACACCATATATTTT.

Only a few counts were recorded for this clonotype. This chain links TRBV5-5 with TRBJ1-4; 8 bases map to TRBD1. The ends lost 3 bases at V and 2 bases at J; junction bases unmatched: 6. Germline values: CDR1 SGHKS, CDR2 YYEKEE (reference sequence). The CDR3 loop spans 16 amino acids. Written as DNA, the CDR3 is TGTGCCAGCAGCTCCCTCAGGGGGCGTACTAATGAAAAACTGTTTTTT. Translated: CASSSLRGRTNEKLFF.

This clonotype has more than one count but fewer than ten. No DNA is shown, since the ends of the CDR3 on it are uncertain; the CDR3 is the one TCRdb lists. The V and J genes are TRBV4-2 and TRBJ2-3; the table assigns TRBD2, which was not confirmed against the DNA. Termini included, the CDR3 measures 21 amino acids. The germline V gene has CDR1 LGHNA and CDR2 YNFKEQ. The CDR3 loop reads CASSHTSGQIRSILGTDTQYF.

The CDR3 region is CASRLAGAYEQYF. CDR3 nucleotides: TGTGCCAGCAGACTAGCGGGGGCTTACGAGCAGTACTTC. The chain combines TRBV7-2 with TRBJ2-7, with TRBD2 identical over 11 bases. This CDR3 spans 13 amino acids. The V gene end was trimmed by 6 bases and the J gene end by 4 bases; junction bases not matched to a gene: 2. The V gene's germline CDR1 is SGHTA and CDR2 FQGNSA. The whole variable domain, filled in from reference TRBV7-2 and TRBJ2-7, reads GAGVSQSPSNKVTEKGKDVELRCDPISGHTALYWYRQSLGQGLEFLIYFQGNSAPDKSGLPSDRFSAERTGGSVSTLTIQRTQQEDSAVYLCASRLAGAYEQYFGPGTRLTVT.

This chain joins TRBV28 and TRBJ2-7; D is unclear. CDR1 is MDHEN and CDR2 is SYDVKM in the germline V gene. V lost 8 bases and J 4 bases, leaving 9 bases between the germline ends. The CDR3 is made up of 11 amino acids. The CDR3 sequence is CASLKGYEQYF. The CDR3 DNA sequence: TGTGCCAGCCTTAAGGGTTACGAGCAGTACTTC.

This clonotype was seen ten or more times. The chain has TRBV12-3 or TRBV12-4 and TRBJ2-5; no clear D gene. V was shortened by 7 bases and J by 2 bases, with 11 bases between the two germline ends. The CDR3 is 13 residues long. CDR3 amino acids: CASTPAAQETQYF. The CDR3 coding sequence is TGTGCCAGCACCCCTGCAGCACAAGAGACCCAGTACTTC.

This clonotype was recorded at least ten times. The rearrangement uses TRBV9 and TRBJ2-7; TRBD2 aligns across 9 bases. This CDR3 has 16 residues. Per germline, CDR1 SGDLS and CDR2 YYNGEE. J gave up 2 bases and V 0 bases, and 6 bases lay outside the gene matches. The CDR3 DNA is TGTGCCAGCAGCGTAGGTGCGGGACTAGCCACCTACGAGCAGTACTTC. Translating gives CASSVGAGLATYEQYF.

The genes are TRBV4-1 and TRBJ2-7, with 9 nucleotides matching TRBD1. CDR1 is MGHRA and CDR2 is YSYEKL in the germline V gene. The CDR3 loop spans 14 amino acids. The junction had 5 bases not matched to a gene; V was cut back by 4 bases and J by 4 bases. CDR3 residues: CASSPDRGGYEQYF. CDR3 sequence (DNA): TGCGCCAGCAGCCCAGACAGGGGGGGATACGAGCAGTACTTC.

This clonotype has ten or more counts. The chain is built from TRBV5-1 and TRBJ2-7; 9 bases agree with TRBD1. The CDR3 is made up of 15 amino acids. V lost 4 bases and J lost 5; bases outside the gene matches: 10. Germline V gene data show CDR1 as SGHRS and CDR2 as YFSETQ. CDR3 in DNA: TGCGCCAGCAGCACAGCCGGGACAGGGCTTCACGAGCAGTACTTC. Encoded protein: CASSTAGTGLHEQYF.

Ten or more counts support this clonotype. The V and J genes are TRBV14 and TRBJ2-1; TRBD1 is a possible D gene (6 bases). Germline V gene data show CDR1 as SGHDN and CDR2 as FVKESK. CDR3 size: 18 residues. V was shortened by 0 bases and J by 2 bases, with 17 bases between the two germline ends. The CDR3, as DNA: TGTGCCAGCAGCCAAGAGGGTTTGACAGGCCTTCCCTACAATGAGCAGTTCTTC. Translation gives CASSQEGLTGLPYNEQFF. Full variable domain (rest looked up from reference TRBV14 and TRBJ2-1): EAGVTQFPSHSVIEKGQTVTLRCDPISGHDNLYWYRRVMGKEIKFLLHFVKESKQDESGMPNNRFLAERTGGTYSTLKVQPAELEDSGVYFCASSQEGLTGLPYNEQFFGPGTRLTVL.

This clonotype has ten or more counts. J is TRBJ1-2 and V is TRBV20-1; 9 positions agree with TRBD1. The CDR3 contains 12 residues. The germline gives CDR1 DFQATT, CDR2 SNEGSKA (reference sequence). V trimming: 6 bases; J trimming: 5 bases; junction bases outside the gene matches: 4. The DNA for the CDR3 is TGCAGTGCACTGACAGGGGGATATGGCTACACCTTC. Encoded protein: CSALTGGYGYTF.

This clonotype showed up many times. This chain uses TRBV10-3 with TRBJ1-5; 7 bases are shared with TRBD1. After removal of 5 bases from V and 5 bases from J, the junction contained 6 bases not matched to a gene. Germline CDR1 is ENHRY and CDR2 is SYGVKD. The CDR3 sequence is 14 residues long. The CDR3 region has the DNA TGTGCCATCAGTACAGGGGCGGATTATCAGCCCCAGCATTTT. Amino acid sequence: CAISTGADYQPQHF.

This clonotype has at least ten counts. The chain recombines TRBV15 with TRBJ2-5, with 8 bases matching TRBD1. V lost 3 bases, J lost 5 bases, and 5 bases stayed unmatched. CDR3 length equals 14 residues. Germline V gene sequence: CDR1 LNHNV, CDR2 YYDKDF (reference sequence). The CDR3 region is CATSRDRERETQYF. The CDR3, as DNA: TGTGCCACCAGCAGGGACAGGGAGCGGGAGACCCAGTACTTC. The full variable domain, rest sourced from reference TRBV15 and TRBJ2-5, is DAMVIQNPRYQVTQFGKPVTLSCSQTLNHNVMYWYQQKSSQAPKLLFHYYDKDFNNEADTPDNFQSRRPNTSFCFLDIRSPGLGDTAMYLCATSRDRERETQYFGPGTRLLVL.

This clonotype was picked up many times. The gene calls are TRBV7-2 and TRBJ2-7, with D uncertain. V was trimmed by 3 bases and J by 6 bases, leaving 15 bases between them. CDR3 length: 14 residues. CDR1 and CDR2 from the germline V gene are SGHTA and FQGNSA. CDR3: CASSFNRVEVEQYF. CDR3 in DNA: TGTGCCAGCAGCTTTAACAGAGTAGAAGTCGAGCAGTACTTC.

This clonotype appeared many times. V usage is TRBV12-3 or TRBV12-4 and J usage is TRBJ2-7, with D possibly being TRBD2 (5 bases). The V gene lost 1 base and the J gene lost 6 bases, with 16 bases spanning the gap. CDR3 length: 15 residues. The CDR3 coding sequence is TGTGCCAGCAGTTTAGAACAACTCCCGGGGAGCGAGCAGTACTTC. It yields the protein CASSLEQLPGSEQYF.

This clonotype was counted at least ten times. The gene calls are TRBV20-1 and TRBJ1-3, with D perhaps TRBD1 (5 bases). Germline CDR1 reads DFQATT; CDR2 reads SNEGSKA (reference sequence). This CDR3 region has 15 residues. This CDR3 is CSPFRALCSGNTIYF. CDR3 DNA sequence: TGCAGCCCCTTCAGGGCCCTCTGCTCTGGAAACACCATATATTTT.

This clonotype showed up many times. The V and J genes are TRBV5-5 and TRBJ1-2; 9 nucleotides match TRBD1. V lost 4 bases to trimming and J lost 2 bases; unmatched junction nucleotides: 6. Germline-derived CDR1 and CDR2 are SGHKS and YYEKEE (reference sequence). This CDR3 is 15 amino acids long. The CDR3 sequence: CASSLSGTGNYGYTF. The CDR3, as DNA: TGTGCCAGCAGCCTTTCCGGGACAGGGAACTATGGCTACACCTTC.

This clonotype has a count of ten or more. V gene TRBV28 combines with J gene TRBJ1-1; no definite D call. Trimming took off 1 base at V and 1 base at J, with 10 bases between the two ends. Germline CDR1 and CDR2: MDHEN and SYDVKM. The CDR3 sequence is 15 residues long. CDR3 nucleotide sequence: TGTGCCAGCAGTTTATCGGCAGGAGGGAACACTGAAGCTTTCTTT. It encodes CASSLSAGGNTEAFF.

The J gene is TRBJ1-1, the V gene TRBV4-3; a weak D match, TRBD1 (5 bases). V lost 0 bases, J lost 8 bases, and 16 bases lay in between. There are 15 residues in the CDR3. CDR1 is LGHNA and CDR2 is YSLEER in the germline V gene. The CDR3 DNA is TGCGCCAGCAGCCAAGATCGGCAACAAGGGGTCGAAGCTTTCTTT. Translated: CASSQDRQQGVEAFF.